One and the same sample provided the 14 T cell receptor beta chains below, sequenced in a study of blood T cell repertoires in COVID-19. Sequenced by immunoSEQ multiplex PCR; TCRdb stores in-frame clones only, minus some. The table includes about 200,000 clones, around 86% detected once. Input material: peripheral blood. The receptors were gathered from an elderly man with acute or convalescent COVID-19.

CDR3 in DNA: TGTGCCAGCAGCTTACTCGGGGGAGAGACCCAGTACTTC. Protein: CASSLLGGETQYF. This chain connects TRBV13 to TRBJ2-5; D might be TRBD2 (6 bases). This CDR3 is 13 amino acids long. Trimming cost V 2 bases and J 4 bases, with 8 bases left between them. CDR1 is PRHDT, CDR2 FYEKMQ, per germline (reference sequence).

This sequence joins TRBV5-6 and TRBJ1-3; no clear D. This CDR3 region has 13 residues. The germline V and J ends were trimmed by 6 bases and 3 bases, with 10 bases remaining between them. Germline CDR1 reads SGHDT; CDR2 reads YYEEEE. Written as DNA, the CDR3 is TGTGCCAGCACCCAAAACTTTGGAAACACCATATATTTT. It encodes CASTQNFGNTIYF.

The CDR3 DNA reads as TGTGCCAGCAGGACGGGAACCTACGAGCAGTACTTC. Its translation: CASRTGTYEQYF. The V call is TRBV7-2, the J call TRBJ2-7; D is possibly TRBD2 (5 bases). V lost 6 bases and J 2 bases, leaving 8 bases between the germline ends. Germline V gene data show CDR1 as SGHTA and CDR2 as FQGNSA. The CDR3 loop spans 12 amino acids. Drawing the rest from reference TRBV7-2 and TRBJ2-7, the complete variable domain is GAGVSQSPSNKVTEKGKDVELRCDPISGHTALYWYRQSLGQGLEFLIYFQGNSAPDKSGLPSDRFSAERTGGSVSTLTIQRTQQEDSAVYLCASRTGTYEQYFGPGTRLTVT.

The chain links TRBV7-2 to TRBJ1-5, with TRBD1 matching over 8 bases. The CDR3 covers 19 residues. The V gene end was trimmed by 5 bases and the J gene end by 5 bases; junction bases not matched to a gene: 20. CDR1 and CDR2 (germline): SGHTA, FQGNSA. The CDR3 nucleotides read TGTGCCAGCAGCAAAACACGTACCGTTGAGGACAGGGTGGATCAGCCCCAGCATTTT. Translated, it gives CASSKTRTVEDRVDQPQHF.

The chain combines TRBV30 with TRBJ2-5, with D maybe TRBD1 (8 bases). Germline CDR1 GTSNPN, CDR2 SVGIG (reference sequence). V was cut by 4 bases and J by 3 bases, with 21 bases left in between. This CDR3 is 16 amino acids long. The CDR3 bases are TGTGCCTGGACCCCCGGACAGGGAGGGATTAAAGAGACCCAGTACTTC. It yields the protein CAWTPGQGGIKETQYF.

This clone was recorded once. J is TRBJ2-1 and V is TRBV11-3; 13 bases map to TRBD2. CDR3 length equals 16 residues. CDR1 and CDR2 from the germline V gene are SGHNT and YENEEA. V lost 5 bases, J lost 3 bases, and 4 bases stayed unmatched. CDR3 region: CASSPRTSGSYNEQFF. CDR3 bases: TGTGCCAGCAGCCCGCGGACTAGCGGGAGCTACAATGAGCAGTTCTTC.

J is TRBJ2-1 and V is TRBV27, with 7 bases that match TRBD1. The CDR3 contains 15 residues. V trimming: 7 bases; J trimming: 6 bases; junction bases outside the gene matches: 12. Germline V CDR1 and CDR2: MNHEY, SMNVEV (reference sequence). DNA for the CDR3: TGTGCCAGCAACCCTGACAGGGACCGGGGCAATGAGCAGTTCTTC. Its protein product is CASNPDRDRGNEQFF.

This chain uses TRBV7-9 with TRBJ1-1; TRBD1 agrees at 9 bases. Germline V CDR1 and CDR2: SEHNR, FQNEAQ (reference sequence). This CDR3 comprises 15 residues. V was pared by 1 base and J by 6 bases, with 6 bases of the junction left unmatched. CDR3 amino acids: CASSLGQGVWAEAFF. The CDR3 DNA follows: TGTGCCAGCAGCTTAGGACAGGGGGTATGGGCTGAAGCTTTCTTT.

The chain combines TRBV4-3 with TRBJ1-2; 8 positions agree with TRBD1. Per germline, CDR1 LGHNA and CDR2 YSLEER. The CDR3 loop spans 15 amino acids. J lost 5 bases, V lost 1 base, and 6 bases had no gene match. In nucleotides, the CDR3 is TGCGCCAGCAGCCAAGGGGTGACAGGGGTATATGGCTACACCTTC. This encodes CASSQGVTGVYGYTF.

The genes are TRBV29-1 and TRBJ2-3, with D hard to call. This CDR3 comprises 13 residues. V was clipped by 4 bases and J by 4 bases, with 12 bases between them. Germline V gene data show CDR1 as SQVTM and CDR2 as ANQGSEA. CDR3 DNA sequence: TGCAGCGTTGTCGCGTTGAACTCAGATACGCAGTATTTT. It translates to CSVVALNSDTQYF.

The chain has TRBV3-1 (or the pseudogene TRBV3-2) and TRBJ2-5; maybe TRBD2 (6 bases). Germline CDR1 is LGHDT and CDR2 is YNNKEL (reference sequence). The ends were cut back, 0 bases at V and 5 bases at J, with 10 bases in the middle. The CDR3 is 14 residues long. CDR3 in amino acids: CASSQESSDETQYF. CDR3 DNA sequence: TGTGCCAGCAGCCAAGAATCTAGCGATGAGACCCAGTACTTC.

The chain uses TRBV30 and TRBJ1-2; D unresolved. V was clipped by 4 bases and J by 3 bases, with 12 bases between them. Germline V gene lookup returns CDR1 GTSNPN and CDR2 SVGIG (reference sequence). The CDR3 spans 13 residues. The CDR3: CAWNSQLDYGYTF. The CDR3 coding sequence is TGTGCCTGGAACAGCCAACTAGACTATGGCTACACCTTC.

The CDR3, as DNA: TGTGCCAGCAGTTCCAGGCAGGGGGCAATGAACACTGAAGCTTTCTTT. Its protein is CASSSRQGAMNTEAFF. This sequence joins TRBV28 and TRBJ1-1, with 8 bases lining up with TRBD1. The CDR3 runs to 16 residues. V lost 4 bases and J lost 0; bases outside the gene matches: 7. Looked up from germline, CDR1 is MDHEN and CDR2 is SYDVKM.

CDR3 in DNA: TGTGCCAGCAGCTTAACCAGGTCTAGCACAGATACGCAGTATTTT. Encoded protein: CASSLTRSSTDTQYF. V gene TRBV11-2 combines with J gene TRBJ2-3, with unresolved D. Germline V gives CDR1 SGHAT, CDR2 FQNNGV. V lost 2 bases and J lost 0, with 9 bases in between. The CDR3 spans 15 residues. Variable domain in full (rest from reference TRBV11-2 and TRBJ2-3): EAGVAQSPRYKIIEKRQSVAFWCNPISGHATLYWYQQILGQGPKLLIQFQNNGVVDDSQLPKDRFSAERLKGVDSTLKIQPAKLEDSAVYLCASSLTRSSTDTQYFGPGTRLTVL.